The clone carrying this TCR beta chain was detected many times. During its preparation, the TCRbeta library received unique molecular identifiers. TCRdb reanalysed the PCR reads using MiXCR and keeps one entry per CDR3 protein. The table shows approximately 290,000 distinct CDR3 sequences, with roughly 12% occurring only once. The V and J ends lost 2 bases and 2 bases, in that order; junction bases with no gene match: 2. This CDR3 spans 15 amino acids. Germline-derived CDR1 and CDR2 are SSHAT and FNYEAQ (reference sequence). The entry originates in a study of T-cell reconstitution after alpha-beta-depleted transplantation in children.

The source is a male patient aged 2-9 years who had a stem cell transplant for chronic granulomatous disease, so the T cells may come from the graft donor. The rearrangement links TRBV7-7 to TRBJ2-2; TRBD2 agrees at 7 bases. The sequencing used peripheral blood, collected 180 days after TCRalphabeta/CD19-depleted stem cell transplant. CDR3 in DNA: TGTGCCAGCAGCTTAAGCGGGATCAACACCGGGGAGCTGTTTTTT. The encoded protein is CASSLSGINTGELFF.